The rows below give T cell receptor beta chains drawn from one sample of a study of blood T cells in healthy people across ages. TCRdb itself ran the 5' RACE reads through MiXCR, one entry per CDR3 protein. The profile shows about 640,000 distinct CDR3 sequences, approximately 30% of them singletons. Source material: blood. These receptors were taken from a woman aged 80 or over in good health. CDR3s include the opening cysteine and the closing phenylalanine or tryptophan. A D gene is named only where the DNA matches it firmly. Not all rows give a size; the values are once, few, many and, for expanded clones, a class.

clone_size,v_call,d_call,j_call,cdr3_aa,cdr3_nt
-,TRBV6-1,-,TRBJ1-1,CASSEALYAGANTEAFF,TGTGCCAGCAGTGAAGCGCTTTACGCAGGGGCGAACACTGAAGCTTTCTTT
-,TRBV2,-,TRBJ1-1,CASIGWLGYSINTEAFF,TGTGCCAGCATTGGGTGGTTGGGTTACAGTATAAACACTGAAGCTTTCTTT
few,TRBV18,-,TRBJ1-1,CASSPPIGGRNTEAFF,TGTGCCAGCTCACCACCGATAGGGGGTCGGAACACTGAAGCTTTCTTT
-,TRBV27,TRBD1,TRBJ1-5,CASSTTPETGGNQPQHF,TGTGCCAGCAGTACGACTCCCGAGACAGGGGGCAATCAGCCCCAGCATTTT
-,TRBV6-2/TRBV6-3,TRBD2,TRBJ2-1,CASSRMTSGGRGSEQFF,TGTGCCAGCAGTAGAATGACTAGCGGGGGCCGAGGATCAGAGCAGTTCTTC
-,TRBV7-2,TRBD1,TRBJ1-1,CASSPRQGGYTEAFF,TGTGCCAGCAGCCCTAGACAGGGGGGGTACACTGAAGCTTTCTTT
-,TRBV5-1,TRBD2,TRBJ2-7,CASSLAGLALNEQYF,TGCGCCAGCAGCTTGGCGGGACTAGCGCTCAACGAGCAGTACTTC
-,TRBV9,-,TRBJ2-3,CASSVWRVSDTQYF,TGTGCCAGCAGCGTATGGAGGGTCTCAGATACGCAGTATTTT
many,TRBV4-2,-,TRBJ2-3,CASSQESRGDTQYF,TGTGCCAGCAGCCAAGAGTCACGGGGAGATACGCAGTATTTT
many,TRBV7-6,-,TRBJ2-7,CASSSIQGGEQYF,TGTGCCAGCAGCTCTATACAGGGTGGCGAGCAGTACTTC
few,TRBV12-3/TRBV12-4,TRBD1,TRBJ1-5,CASSYGTGTGSNQPQHF,TGTGCCAGCAGTTACGGGACCGGGACAGGGAGCAATCAGCCCCAGCATTTT
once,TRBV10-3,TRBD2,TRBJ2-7,CAIRASGNDEQYF,TGTGCCATCAGGGCTAGCGGGAATGACGAGCAGTACTTC
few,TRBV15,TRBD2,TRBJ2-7,CATSRPGGPSYNEQYF,TGTGCCACCAGCAGACCGGGGGGGCCCTCCTACAATGAGCAGTACTTC
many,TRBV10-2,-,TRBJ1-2,CASKGSNYGYTF,TGCGCCAGCAAGGGGAGTAACTATGGCTACACCTTC
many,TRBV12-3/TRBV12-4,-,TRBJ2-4,CASSLAPVMNIQYF,TGTGCCAGCAGTTTAGCGCCGGTGATGAACATTCAGTACTTC
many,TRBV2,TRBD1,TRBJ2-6,CASTDRVGANVLTF,TGTGCCAGCACCGACAGGGTCGGGGCCAACGTCCTGACTTTC
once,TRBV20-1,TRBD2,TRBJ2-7,CSAASGGFYEQYF,TGCAGTGCCGCTAGCGGGGGTTTTTACGAGCAGTACTTC
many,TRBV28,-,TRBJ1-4,CASSLSQWTREKLFF,TGTGCCAGCAGTTTATCGCAGTGGACGCGTGAAAAACTGTTTTTT
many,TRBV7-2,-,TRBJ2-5,CASSLGTAPQETQYF,TGTGCCAGCAGCTTAGGGACAGCCCCCCAAGAGACCCAGTACTTC
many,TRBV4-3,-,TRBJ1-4,CASSQAPMTNEKLFF,TGCGCCAGCAGCCAGGCTCCCATGACAAATGAAAAACTGTTTTTT
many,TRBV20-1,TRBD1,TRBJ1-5,CSAGTALNQPQHF,TGCAGTGCGGGGACAGCCCTCAATCAGCCCCAGCATTTT
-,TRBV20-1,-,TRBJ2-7,CSAREEESEGLEQYF,TGCAGTGCTAGAGAAGAGGAATCAGAGGGCCTCGAGCAGTACTTC
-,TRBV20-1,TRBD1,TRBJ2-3,CSAVPGTASTDTQYF,TGCAGTGCTGTTCCCGGGACAGCGAGCACAGATACGCAGTATTTT
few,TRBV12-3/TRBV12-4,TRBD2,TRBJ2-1,CASSRLAGGPVNEQFF,TGTGCCAGCAGCCGTCTAGCGGGGGGGCCAGTTAATGAGCAGTTCTTC
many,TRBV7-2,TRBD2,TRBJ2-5,CASSSSSGGSKTQYF,TGTGCCAGCAGCTCATCTAGCGGGGGGAGTAAGACCCAGTACTTC
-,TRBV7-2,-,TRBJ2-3,CASSLEGGRTSLVTDTQYF,TGTGCCAGCAGCTTAGAGGGGGGCAGGACCTCATTGGTGACAGATACGCAGTATTTT
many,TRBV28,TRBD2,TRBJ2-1,CASSLSGGGLSYNEQFF,TGTGCCAGCAGTTTATCGGGAGGGGGTCTGTCCTACAATGAGCAGTTCTTC
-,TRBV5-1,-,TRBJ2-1,CASSFPGLSSYNEQFF,TGCGCCAGCAGCTTTCCGGGGCTGAGCTCCTACAATGAGCAGTTCTTC
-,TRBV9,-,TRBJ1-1,CASSVLRVEDAFF,TGTGCCAGCAGCGTATTAAGGGTCGAGGATGCTTTCTTT
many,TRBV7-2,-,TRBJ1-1,CASSLVGGDTEAFF,TGTGCCAGCAGCTTAGTCGGCGGGGACACTGAAGCTTTCTTT
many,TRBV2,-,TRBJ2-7,CASSGAVGLGSYEQYF,TGTGCCAGCAGTGGGGCGGTCGGCCTTGGATCCTACGAGCAGTACTTC
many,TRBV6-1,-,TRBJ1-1,CASSERGGTEAFF,TGTGCCAGCAGTGAGAGGGGTGGTACTGAAGCTTTCTTT
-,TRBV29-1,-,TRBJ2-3,CSVEGIGTDTQYF,TGCAGCGTTGAAGGCATAGGCACAGATACGCAGTATTTT
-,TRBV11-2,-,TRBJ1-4,CASSLGGPRGEKLFF,TGTGCCAGCAGCTTAGGTGGCCCCCGGGGTGAAAAACTGTTTTTT
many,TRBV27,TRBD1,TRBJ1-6,CASSRQGYNSPLHF,TGTGCCAGCAGTCGACAGGGGTATAATTCACCCCTCCACTTT
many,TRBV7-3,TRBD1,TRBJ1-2,CASSPAGQGLHSGYTF,TGTGCCAGCAGCCCCGCGGGACAGGGTCTTCATTCTGGCTACACCTTC
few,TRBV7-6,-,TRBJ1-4,CANGPPGEKLFF,TGTGCGAACGGGCCCCCGGGGGAAAAACTGTTTTTT
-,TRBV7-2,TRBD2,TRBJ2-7,CASSFESGSPYEQYF,TGTGCCAGCAGCTTTGAAAGCGGGAGCCCCTACGAGCAGTACTTC
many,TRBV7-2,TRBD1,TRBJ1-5,CASSLGTGDNQPQHF,TGTGCCAGCAGCTTAGGGACAGGGGACAATCAGCCCCAGCATTTT
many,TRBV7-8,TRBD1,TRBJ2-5,CASSWDSRETQYF,TGTGCCAGCAGCTGGGACAGTAGGGAGACCCAGTACTTC
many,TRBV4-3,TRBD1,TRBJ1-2,CASSQVPTGSGGGYTF,TGCGCCAGCAGCCAAGTGCCGACAGGGTCTGGCGGTGGCTACACCTTC
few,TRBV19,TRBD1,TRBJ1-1,CASSTGTGPNTEAFF,TGTGCCAGTAGTACCGGGACAGGGCCGAACACTGAAGCTTTCTTT
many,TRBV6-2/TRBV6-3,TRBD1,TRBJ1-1,CASRFYRGKDTEAFF,TGTGCCAGCAGGTTCTACAGGGGAAAGGACACTGAAGCTTTCTTT
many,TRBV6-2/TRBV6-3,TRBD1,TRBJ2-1,CASTGQSSYNEQFF,TGTGCCAGCACGGGACAGAGCTCCTACAATGAGCAGTTCTTC
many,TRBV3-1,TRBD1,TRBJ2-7,CASSQVGTGVYEQYF,TGTGCCAGCAGCCAAGTGGGGACAGGGGTCTACGAGCAGTACTTC
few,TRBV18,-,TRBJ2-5,CASSPGRDNEQYF,TGTGCCAGCTCACCAGGGCGGGACAATGAGCAGTACTTC
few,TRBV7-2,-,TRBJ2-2,CAKKVAATGELFF,TGTGCCAAAAAGGTAGCGGCTACCGGGGAGCTGTTTTTT
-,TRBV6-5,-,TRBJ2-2,CASRRTSEYTGELFF,TGTGCCAGCAGAAGGACCAGCGAGTACACCGGGGAGCTGTTTTTT
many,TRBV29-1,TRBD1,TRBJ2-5,CSVMGQGIYNEQYF,TGCAGCGTCATGGGACAGGGGATCTACAATGAGCAGTACTTC
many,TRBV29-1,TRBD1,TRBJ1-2,CSEGQGAGGYTF,TGCAGCGAAGGACAGGGGGCCGGTGGCTACACCTTC
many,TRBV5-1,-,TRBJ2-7,CASSDRLGVSSYEQYF,TGCGCCAGCAGCGACCGTTTAGGGGTGAGCTCCTACGAGCAGTACTTC
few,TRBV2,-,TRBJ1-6,CASRNRDNDNSPLHF,TGTGCCAGCAGAAACCGGGACAACGATAATTCACCCCTCCACTTT